The source of this TCR beta chain is a study of cytomegalovirus exposure and HLA in healthy donors. Between the trimmed V and J ends, which lost 5 bases and 2 bases, there was a span of 12 bases. The CDR3 contains 14 residues. Germline V gene lookup returns CDR1 SGHVS and CDR2 FQNEAQ. Comments on this clone: Its specificity is not known.

General observations from the study: Among TCR beta chains of equal frequency, HLA-associated ones were more clonally expanded in a later analysis. In a later analysis, DRB1 alleles had the most associated TCRs; HLA-C alleles the fewest. Previously analyzed data showed that most TCR beta V segments were productive at a frequency of about 87% or about 30%.

The PCR had 60 Vbeta and 13 Jbeta primers. Original handling: Later work found 80 million or so unique TCR beta chains, with about 10 million shared. TCRdb's table, derived via immunoSEQ multiplex PCR, lists solely in-frame clones and lacks some. V, J and clone size are taken as reported in that table, and D and trimming were inferred from the DNA itself. Of 90,000 to 150,000 clones in the sample, around 75% were seen once. This TCR was recovered from a woman aged 40 to 55 in good health and CMV-seropositive. V usage is TRBV7-8 and J usage is TRBJ1-2; D gene ambiguous. Sequenced input: PBMCs. CDR3 DNA: TGTGCCAGCAGCAACAGTGTCCTCAACTATGGCTACACCTTC. Its protein product is CASSNSVLNYGYTF.